The 21 T cell receptor beta chains given below trace back to one sample, sequenced in a study of OX40 agonist ivuxolimab in advanced cancers. Using immunoSEQ multiplex PCR, the repertoire was profiled, and TCRdb retains in-frame clones only, with some absent. The table records some 86,000 clones, about 83% of them present only once. Sequenced here: CD4+ or CD8+ T cells sorted from blood, sampled in a trial of the OX40 agonist ivuxolimab. The receptors derive from an adult with an advanced solid tumor such as melanoma, head and neck, liver or kidney cancer.

The gene calls are TRBV29-1 and TRBJ1-1, with 7 positions matching TRBD1. V lost 7 bases, J lost 5 bases, and 10 bases stayed unmatched. The CDR3 covers 13 residues. The germline V gene has CDR1 SQVTM and CDR2 ANQGSEA. The CDR3 DNA follows: TGCAGCGCTACGACAGGGAGGGAAACTGAAGCTTTCTTT. Its translation: CSATTGRETEAFF.

This chain links TRBV2 with TRBJ2-7; 7 bases agree with TRBD2. V lost 7 bases and J lost 0; bases outside the gene matches: 3. This CDR3 is built from 13 residues. Germline CDR1 is SNHLY and CDR2 is FYNNEI. DNA for the CDR3: TGTGCCAGCATTGGCGGGAGCTCCTACGAGCAGTACTTC. This translates into CASIGGSSYEQYF.

The chain couples TRBV7-2 to TRBJ1-3; D ambiguous. CDR1 SGHTA and CDR2 FQGNSA come from the germline V gene. V was pared by 2 bases and J by 4 bases, with 12 bases between. The CDR3 loop spans 15 amino acids. The CDR3: CASSLRATGGNTIYF. For the CDR3, the DNA is TGTGCCAGCAGCTTAAGGGCGACGGGAGGAAACACCATATATTTT.

The genes are TRBV7-2 and TRBJ1-5; D is unclear. CDR3 length equals 13 residues. Trimming removed 3 bases at V and 5 bases at J, with 8 bases between. From germline, CDR1 is SGHTA and CDR2 FQGNSA. The CDR3 protein is CASSFAGDQPQHF. For the CDR3, the DNA is TGTGCCAGCAGCTTCGCTGGAGATCAGCCCCAGCATTTT.

The V gene is TRBV6-6, the J gene TRBJ1-6; D perhaps matches TRBD1 (6 bases). V was shortened by 11 bases and J by 7 bases, with 21 bases between the two germline ends. Germline values: CDR1 MNHNY, CDR2 SVGAGI (reference sequence). This CDR3 comprises 15 residues. CDR3 nucleotides: TGTGCCGCAGTAACGGGTCGGGGGGCAAATTCACCCCTCCACTTT. It is translated as CAAVTGRGANSPLHF.

V is TRBV19 and J is TRBJ2-7; D possibly matches TRBD1 or TRBD2 (5 bases each). The CDR3 has 14 amino acids. Deletions cut 3 bases from V and 3 bases from J, with 12 bases between. Germline V CDR1 and CDR2: LNHDA, SQIVND (reference sequence). CDR3 sequence: CASSIRVGDYEQYF. As DNA, the CDR3 is TGTGCCAGTAGTATCAGGGTCGGGGACTACGAGCAGTACTTC.

V gene TRBV19 combines with J gene TRBJ2-5; 16 bases are a match to TRBD2. The CDR3 has 16 amino acids. The ends lost 8 bases at V and 2 bases at J; junction bases unmatched: 5. In germline, CDR1 is LNHDA, CDR2 SQIVND (reference sequence). CDR3 sequence: CASSGTSGGGQETQYF. Here the CDR3 DNA reads TGTGCCAGTTCCGGGACTAGCGGGGGGGGACAAGAGACCCAGTACTTC.

This clone came up once. The chain has TRBV5-1 and TRBJ2-1; D is uncertain. This CDR3 is built from 15 residues. The germline gives CDR1 SGHRS, CDR2 YFSETQ. The germline V and J ends were trimmed by 4 bases and 9 bases, with 20 bases remaining between them. CDR3 residues: CASSEDPPGGIEQFF. CDR3 DNA: TGCGCCAGCAGCGAGGACCCCCCCGGCGGTATTGAGCAGTTCTTC.

The CDR3: CASSSRGKNTEAFF. The CDR3 DNA sequence: TGTGCCAGCAGTTCCAGGGGGAAGAACACTGAAGCTTTCTTT. This chain connects TRBV28 to TRBJ1-1; 7 bases map to TRBD1. Per germline, CDR1 MDHEN and CDR2 SYDVKM. Trimming at V came to 4 bases and at J to 1 base, leaving 3 bases not matched to a gene. This CDR3 contains 14 residues.

V gene TRBV6-5 combines with J gene TRBJ2-5; tentative D call: TRBD1 (6 bases). Trimming took 6 bases from V and 2 from J, leaving 10 bases between them. This CDR3 is built from 13 residues. The germline V gene encodes CDR1 MNHEY and CDR2 SVGAGI. DNA for the CDR3: TGTGCCAGCAGCTTGGACAGACAAGAGACCCAGTACTTC. It is translated as CASSLDRQETQYF.

In the case of this clone: The germline gene is not matched at one end of the junction; a read error may be the cause. The J gene is TRBJ1-1, the V gene TRBV18; D may be TRBD1 (6 bases). This CDR3 has 18 amino acids. The germline V gene has CDR1 KGHSH and CDR2 LQKENI. The CDR3 loop is CASSPLSGLRGAMAEAFF. The CDR3 DNA is TGTGCCAGCTCCCCACTCTCCGGGCTCCGGGGGGCTATGGCTGAAGCTTTCTTT.

The rearrangement links TRBV28 to TRBJ1-4; TRBD1 might be the D (6 bases). The CDR3 runs to 16 residues. Germline CDR1 reads MDHEN; CDR2 reads SYDVKM. Trimming pared 7 bases from V and 3 bases from J, leaving 18 bases between. The DNA for the CDR3 is TGTGCCAGCACCACACATGGGGAGGGGGCTAATGAAAAACTGTTTTTT. Translated, it gives CASTTHGEGANEKLFF.

The rearrangement joins TRBV12-1 to TRBJ2-7; no check of the table's D call, TRBD2, against the DNA was made. TRBV12-1 is assigned pseudogene status. This CDR3 has 15 residues. The chain's CDR3 is CASSFAMIAGYEQYF. The CDR3 coding sequence is TGTGCCAGCAGCTTTGCGATGATAGCGGGATACGAGCAGTACTTC.

This clone was picked up one time. The chain carries TRBV5-6 and TRBJ1-6; D perhaps matches TRBD1 (6 bases). Trimming removed 4 bases from V and 9 bases from J, with 23 bases in between. The CDR3 has 17 amino acids. Germline V CDR1 and CDR2: SGHDT, YYEEEE. CDR3 loop: CASSPKGARGFFSPLHF. CDR3 sequence (DNA): TGTGCCAGCAGCCCGAAGGGAGCCAGGGGTTTTTTTTCACCCCTCCACTTT.

The CDR3 spells CASSPRTGYYGYTF. DNA for the CDR3: TGTGCCAGCAGTCCACGGACAGGGTATTATGGCTACACCTTC. This chain uses TRBV27 with TRBJ1-2; 8 bases match TRBD1. Germline lookup yields CDR1 MNHEY and CDR2 SMNVEV (reference sequence). Trimming removed 5 bases from V and 5 bases from J; junction bases left unmatched: 7. There are 14 residues in the CDR3.

The V gene is TRBV19, the J gene TRBJ1-2; D remains unclear. V shed 8 bases and J shed 3 bases, with 16 bases lying between them. CDR3 length: 14 residues. Germline CDR1 is LNHDA and CDR2 is SQIVND (reference sequence). CDR3 DNA sequence: TGTGCCAGTCGATTTGGACGGGAGTACTATGGCTACACCTTC. It yields the protein CASRFGREYYGYTF.

This chain links TRBV30 with TRBJ1-1, with no clear D. The CDR3 is made up of 14 amino acids. The V and J ends lost 0 bases and 4 bases respectively, with 12 bases between them. Germline-derived CDR1 and CDR2 are GTSNPN and SVGIG (reference sequence). CDR3 bases: TGTGCCTGGAGTGTGAGCTTAGGACCCACTGAAGCTTTCTTT. Translating gives CAWSVSLGPTEAFF.

The chain recombines TRBV28 with TRBJ2-2, with D uncertain. The CDR3 totals 14 residues. V was trimmed by 3 bases and J by 1 base, leaving 6 bases between them. Per germline, CDR1 MDHEN and CDR2 SYDVKM. CDR3 DNA: TGTGCCAGCAGTTTCAGTGGGAACACCGGGGAGCTGTTTTTT. Protein: CASSFSGNTGELFF.

The V call is TRBV2, the J call TRBJ2-7; 7 bases fit TRBD1. This CDR3 is built from 14 residues. The germline V gene encodes CDR1 SNHLY and CDR2 FYNNEI. V dropped 10 bases and J dropped 3; count of bases not matched to a gene: 12. The CDR3 here is CATQSSYRGYEQYF. CDR3 coding DNA: TGTGCCACCCAGAGTTCTTACAGGGGCTACGAGCAGTACTTC.

This chain links TRBV28 with TRBJ2-5, with a possible D match to TRBD2 (5 bases). The V and J ends lost 5 bases and 4 bases respectively, with 20 bases between them. Germline V lookup: CDR1 MDHEN, CDR2 SYDVKM. CDR3 length equals 16 residues. CDR3 DNA: TGTGCCAGCAGTGCACCCTCCCAAGGAGGTGGAGAGACCCAGTACTTC. It is translated as CASSAPSQGGGETQYF.

This chain connects TRBV4-3 to TRBJ2-1, with 13 bases that match TRBD2. CDR1 and CDR2 (germline): LGHNA, YSLEER. The CDR3 consists of 16 residues. V was pared by 5 bases and J by 4 bases, with 5 bases of the junction left unmatched. CDR3 in amino acids: CASSSGTSGAYNEQFF. The CDR3 DNA sequence: TGCGCCAGCAGCTCCGGGACTAGCGGGGCTTACAATGAGCAGTTCTTC.